These 15 T cell receptor beta chains originate from one sample sequenced in a study of cytomegalovirus exposure and HLA in healthy donors. Amplification used 60 Vbeta primers and 13 Jbeta primers. Data came from immunoSEQ multiplex PCR; TCRdb stores just in-frame clones and leaves some out. In all, the sample yields under 200,000 clones. Sequencing was performed on PBMCs. All receptors derive from a man under 40 in good health and CMV-seronegative.

The V call is TRBV19, the J call TRBJ2-7, with D tentatively TRBD1 (5 bases). The CDR3 sequence is 12 residues long. V gave up 1 base and J gave up 7 bases, with 8 bases separating them. Germline CDR1 and CDR2: LNHDA and SQIVND (reference sequence). Here the CDR3 reads CASSIGSGEQYF. CDR3 sequence (DNA): TGTGCCAGTAGTATAGGGTCAGGGGAGCAGTACTTC.

The J gene is TRBJ2-1, the V gene TRBV19; 8 bases are a match to TRBD2. The CDR3 covers 15 residues. The germline gives CDR1 LNHDA, CDR2 SQIVND (reference sequence). V shed 4 bases, J shed 4 bases, and the junction held 6 bases outside the gene matches. CDR3 amino acids: CASSTAGAYYNEQFF. For the CDR3, the DNA is TGTGCCAGTAGTACAGCGGGGGCCTATTACAATGAGCAGTTCTTC.

A word on this clone: Mismatch with germline at one junction end may stem from a read error. This rearrangement joins TRBV5-1 to TRBJ2-7; the D gene is possibly TRBD1 (5 bases). Germline CDR1 reads SGHRS; CDR2 reads YFSETQ. This CDR3 is built from 15 residues. The CDR3 region is CASSLEWAGKGEQYF. In nucleotides, the CDR3 is TGCGCCAGCAGTTTGGAGTGGGCAGGGAAGGGGGAGCAGTACTTC.

The chain combines TRBV11-3 with TRBJ2-5; 11 bases are shared with TRBD2. CDR1 and CDR2 from the germline V gene are SGHNT and YENEEA. V lost 1 base and J lost 5; bases outside the gene matches: 3. CDR3 length: 15 residues. CDR3 residues: CASSLGLAGTETQYF. The CDR3 DNA follows: TGTGCCAGCAGCTTAGGACTAGCGGGGACGGAGACCCAGTACTTC.

As regards this clone: This same CDR3 is encoded by further DNA sequences in the sample. The rearrangement joins TRBV4-3 to TRBJ2-1; 8 bases are shared with TRBD2. There are 17 residues in the CDR3. V lost 4 bases to trimming and J lost 2 bases; unmatched junction nucleotides: 10. Germline CDR1 is LGHNA and CDR2 is YSLEER. The CDR3 spells CASSPYDTSGPYNEQFF. The CDR3 bases are TGCGCCAGCAGCCCGTACGACACTAGCGGCCCCTACAATGAGCAGTTCTTC.

The chain carries TRBV18 and TRBJ1-3; possible D gene TRBD1, 5 bases. The CDR3 spans 17 residues. Trimming removed 0 bases from V and 0 bases from J, with 12 bases in between. Looked up from germline, CDR1 is KGHSH and CDR2 is LQKENI. The CDR3 region is CASSPPGGTGSGNTIYF. CDR3 nucleotides: TGTGCCAGCTCACCACCGGGTGGTACAGGCTCTGGAAACACCATATATTTT.

The V call is TRBV7-2, the J call TRBJ1-3; 7 bases line up with TRBD1. V shed 5 bases, J shed 2 bases, and the junction held 9 bases outside the gene matches. Germline V gives CDR1 SGHTA, CDR2 FQGNSA. The CDR3 loop spans 16 amino acids. This CDR3 is CASSRSDTGAGNTIYF. The CDR3 bases are TGTGCCAGCAGCCGATCTGACACAGGGGCTGGAAACACCATATATTTT.

This chain connects TRBV19 to TRBJ1-1; tentative D call: TRBD1 (6 bases). In germline, CDR1 is LNHDA, CDR2 SQIVND (reference sequence). The CDR3 loop spans 15 amino acids. V was pared by 2 bases and J by 4 bases, with 14 bases between. This CDR3 reads CASSIPGQLGTEAFF. The CDR3 DNA sequence: TGTGCCAGTAGTATACCCGGACAGCTGGGCACTGAAGCTTTCTTT.

The rearrangement joins TRBV11-3 to TRBJ2-5; 9 positions match TRBD1. The CDR3 is 13 amino acids. Germline CDR1 and CDR2: SGHNT and YENEEA. The V and J ends lost 6 bases and 6 bases, in that order; junction bases with no gene match: 5. CDR3 in amino acids: CASRPGQGKTQYF. CDR3 sequence (DNA): TGTGCCAGCAGGCCGGGACAGGGAAAGACCCAGTACTTC.

The CDR3 region is CASSLGTSGNTIYF. CDR3 in DNA: TGTGCCAGCAGCCTAGGGACAAGTGGAAACACCATATATTTT. This rearrangement joins TRBV7-8 to TRBJ1-3; maybe TRBD1 (6 bases). V was trimmed by 5 bases and J by 3 bases, leaving 11 bases between them. The CDR3 length is 14 residues. Germline V gene data show CDR1 as SGHVS and CDR2 as FQNEAQ. Drawing the rest from reference TRBV7-8 and TRBJ1-3, the complete variable domain is GAGVSQSPRYKVAKRGQDVALRCDPISGHVSLFWYQQALGQGPEFLTYFQNEAQLDKSGLPSDRFFAERPEGSVSTLKIQRTQQEDSAVYLCASSLGTSGNTIYFGEGSWLTVV.

The chain links TRBV6-5 to TRBJ1-2; no clear D. Germline CDR1 reads MNHEY; CDR2 reads SVGAGI. The CDR3 has 14 amino acids. V shed 2 bases and J shed 6 bases, with 13 bases lying between them. The CDR3 loop is CASSYPGGMDGYTF. Here the CDR3 DNA reads TGTGCCAGCAGTTACCCGGGAGGGATGGATGGCTACACCTTC.

The rearrangement joins TRBV2 to TRBJ2-5; 11 bases are shared with TRBD1. The CDR3 length is 14 residues. CDR1 is SNHLY and CDR2 is FYNNEI in the germline V gene. V lost 10 bases to trimming and J lost 3 bases; unmatched junction nucleotides: 7. The CDR3 protein is CANSGQGVEETQYF. DNA of the CDR3: TGTGCCAACTCGGGACAGGGGGTCGAAGAGACCCAGTACTTC.

The chain employs TRBV1 and TRBJ2-2; the table's D call TRBD2 went unverified against the DNA. TRBV1 is listed as a pseudogene. The CDR3 spans 15 residues. CDR3 DNA: TGCACCAGCAGCCAAGGTCGGGGAAACACCGGGGAGCTGTTTTTT. This translates into CTSSQGRGNTGELFF.

The chain carries TRBV18 and TRBJ1-1; maybe TRBD1 (6 bases). The V and J ends lost 6 bases and 1 base respectively, with 15 bases between them. Germline CDR1 and CDR2: KGHSH and LQKENI. The length of the CDR3 is 15 residues. CDR3 nucleotides: TGTGCCAGCTCCCCGTGGCAGGGGCGGAACACTGAAGCTTTCTTT. Protein product: CASSPWQGRNTEAFF.

The rearrangement links TRBV28 to TRBJ1-2, with no clear D. The V end lost 5 bases, the J end lost 5 bases, and 15 bases lay between the germline ends. The CDR3 runs 14 residues. CDR1 and CDR2 from the germline V gene are MDHEN and SYDVKM. This chain's CDR3 is CASSPQSFWYGYTF. The CDR3, as DNA: TGTGCCAGCAGTCCCCAGTCATTTTGGTATGGCTACACCTTC.